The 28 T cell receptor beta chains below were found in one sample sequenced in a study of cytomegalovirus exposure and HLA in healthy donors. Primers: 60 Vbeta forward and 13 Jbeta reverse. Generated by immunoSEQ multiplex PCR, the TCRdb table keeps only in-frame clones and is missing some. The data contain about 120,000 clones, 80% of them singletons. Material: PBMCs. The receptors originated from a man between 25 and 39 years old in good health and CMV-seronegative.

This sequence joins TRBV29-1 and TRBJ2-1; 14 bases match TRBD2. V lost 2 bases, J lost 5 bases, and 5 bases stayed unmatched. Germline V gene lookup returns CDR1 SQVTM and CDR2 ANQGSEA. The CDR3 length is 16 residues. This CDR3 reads CSVEPTSGGAHNEQFF. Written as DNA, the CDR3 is TGCAGCGTTGAACCGACTAGCGGGGGGGCCCACAATGAGCAGTTCTTC.

Here the CDR3 reads CASSRDSGGGGNEQFF. CDR3 DNA: TGCGCCAGCAGCCGGGATAGCGGGGGGGGAGGCAATGAGCAGTTCTTC. V and J are TRBV4-3 and TRBJ2-1, with TRBD2 identical over 11 bases. The CDR3 totals 16 residues. In germline, CDR1 is LGHNA, CDR2 YSLEER. After removal of 4 bases from V and 6 bases from J, the junction contained 8 bases not matched to a gene.

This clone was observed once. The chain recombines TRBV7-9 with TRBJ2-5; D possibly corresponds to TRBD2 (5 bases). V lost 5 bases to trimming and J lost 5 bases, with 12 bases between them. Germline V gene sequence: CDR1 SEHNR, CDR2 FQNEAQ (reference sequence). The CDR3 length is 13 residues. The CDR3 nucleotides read TGTGCCAGCAGCGTTGGAGGCGGGGAGACCCAGTACTTC. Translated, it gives CASSVGGGETQYF.

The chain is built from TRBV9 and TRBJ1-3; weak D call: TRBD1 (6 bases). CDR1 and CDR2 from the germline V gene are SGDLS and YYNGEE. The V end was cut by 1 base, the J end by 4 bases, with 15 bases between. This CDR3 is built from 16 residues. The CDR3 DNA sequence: TGTGCCAGCAGCGTACGGGCTGAGAGGGGGGGAAACACCATATATTTT. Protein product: CASSVRAERGGNTIYF. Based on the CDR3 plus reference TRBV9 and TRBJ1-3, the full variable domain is DSGVTQTPKHLITATGQRVTLRCSPRSGDLSVYWYQQSLDQGLQFLIQYYNGEERAKGNILERFSAQQFPDLHSELNLSSLELGDSALYFCASSVRAERGGNTIYFGEGSWLTVV.

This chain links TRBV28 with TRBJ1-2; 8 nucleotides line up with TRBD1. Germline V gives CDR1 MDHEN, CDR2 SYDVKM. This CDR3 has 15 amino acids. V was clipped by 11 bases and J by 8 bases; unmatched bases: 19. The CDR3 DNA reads TGTGCCGCCGCCTTACCCAGCAGGGGGCAGGAAGGCTACACCTTC. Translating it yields CAAALPSRGQEGYTF.

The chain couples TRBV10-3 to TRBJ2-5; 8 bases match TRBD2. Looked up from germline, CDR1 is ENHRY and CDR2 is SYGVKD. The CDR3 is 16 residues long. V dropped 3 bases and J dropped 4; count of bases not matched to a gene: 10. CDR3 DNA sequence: TGTGCCATCAGTGATTCCGGGAGGGACAATTTAGAGACCCAGTACTTC. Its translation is CAISDSGRDNLETQYF.

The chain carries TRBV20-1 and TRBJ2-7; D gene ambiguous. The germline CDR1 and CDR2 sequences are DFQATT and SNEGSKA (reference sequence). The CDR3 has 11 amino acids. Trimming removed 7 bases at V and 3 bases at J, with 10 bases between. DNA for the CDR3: TGCAGTGGAAATGAGTACTACGAGCAGTACTTC. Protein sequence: CSGNEYYEQYF.

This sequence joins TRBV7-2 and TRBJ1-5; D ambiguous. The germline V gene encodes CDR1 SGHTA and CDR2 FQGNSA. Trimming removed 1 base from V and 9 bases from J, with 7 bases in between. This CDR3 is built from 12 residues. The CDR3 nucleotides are TGTGCCAGCAGCTTAGATAACGGGCCCCAGCATTTT. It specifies CASSLDNGPQHF.

The CDR3 bases are TGTGCCAGCAGCGTTACCCAGCAAGAGACCCAGTACTTC. Protein: CASSVTQQETQYF. V is TRBV9 and J is TRBJ2-5; no definite D call. The CDR3 runs to 13 residues. In germline, CDR1 is SGDLS, CDR2 YYNGEE. V lost 2 bases to trimming and J lost 2 bases, with 7 bases between them.

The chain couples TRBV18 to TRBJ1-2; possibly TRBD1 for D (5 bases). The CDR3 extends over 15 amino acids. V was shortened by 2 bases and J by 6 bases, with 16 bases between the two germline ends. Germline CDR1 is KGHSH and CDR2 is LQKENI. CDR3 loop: CASSPVSRGGNGYTF. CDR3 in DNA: TGTGCCAGCTCACCAGTGAGTCGGGGGGGAAATGGCTACACCTTC. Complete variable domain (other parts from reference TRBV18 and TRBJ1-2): NAGVMQNPRHLVRRRGQEARLRCSPMKGHSHVYWYRQLPEEGLKFMVYLQKENIIDESGMPKERFSAEFPKEGPSILRIQQVVRGDSAAYFCASSPVSRGGNGYTFGSGTRLTVV.

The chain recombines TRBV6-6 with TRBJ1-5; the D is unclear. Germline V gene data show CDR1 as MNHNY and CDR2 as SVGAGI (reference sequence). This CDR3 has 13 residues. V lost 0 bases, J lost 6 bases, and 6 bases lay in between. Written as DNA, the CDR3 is TGTGCCAGCAGTTACTCGATGCGTCAGCCCCAGCATTTT. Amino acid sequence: CASSYSMRQPQHF.

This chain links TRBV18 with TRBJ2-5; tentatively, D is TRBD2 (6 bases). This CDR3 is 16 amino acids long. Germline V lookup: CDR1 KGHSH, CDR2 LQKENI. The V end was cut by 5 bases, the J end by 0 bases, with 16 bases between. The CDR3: CASSSYRRDYQETQYF. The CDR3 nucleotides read TGTGCCAGCTCATCCTACCGGCGGGACTACCAAGAGACCCAGTACTTC.

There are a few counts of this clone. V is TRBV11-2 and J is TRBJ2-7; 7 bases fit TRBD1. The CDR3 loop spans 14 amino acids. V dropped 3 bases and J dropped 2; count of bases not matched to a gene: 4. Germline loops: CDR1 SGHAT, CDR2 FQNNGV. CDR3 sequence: CASSLEDRAYEQYF. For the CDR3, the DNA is TGTGCCAGCAGCTTGGAAGACAGGGCCTACGAGCAGTACTTC.

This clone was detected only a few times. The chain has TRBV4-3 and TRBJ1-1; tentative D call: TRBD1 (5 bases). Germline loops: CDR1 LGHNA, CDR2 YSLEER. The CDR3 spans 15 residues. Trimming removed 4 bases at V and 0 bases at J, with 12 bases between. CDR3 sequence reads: CASSLHGGMNTEAFF. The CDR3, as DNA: TGCGCCAGCAGCCTCCATGGGGGGATGAACACTGAAGCTTTCTTT.

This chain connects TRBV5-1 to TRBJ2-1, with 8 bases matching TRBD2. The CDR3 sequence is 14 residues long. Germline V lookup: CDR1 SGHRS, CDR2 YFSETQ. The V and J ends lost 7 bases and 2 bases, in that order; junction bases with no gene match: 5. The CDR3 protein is CASSQRGPYNEQFF. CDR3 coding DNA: TGCGCCAGCTCCCAGCGGGGGCCCTACAATGAGCAGTTCTTC.

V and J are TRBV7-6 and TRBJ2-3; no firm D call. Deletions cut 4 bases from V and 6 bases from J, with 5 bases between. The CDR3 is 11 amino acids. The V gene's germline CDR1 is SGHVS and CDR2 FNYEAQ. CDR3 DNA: TGTGCCAGCAGCTCACTTGATACGCAGTATTTT. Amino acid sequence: CASSSLDTQYF.

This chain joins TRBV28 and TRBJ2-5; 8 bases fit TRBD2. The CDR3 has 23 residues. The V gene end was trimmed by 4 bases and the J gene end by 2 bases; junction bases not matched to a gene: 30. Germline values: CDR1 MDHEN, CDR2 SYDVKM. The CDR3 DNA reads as TGTGCCAGCAGTTCGAGGGCTGGCCAGGCACCGGAACCACTAGCGGCCCGACAAGAGACCCAGTACTTC. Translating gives CASSSRAGQAPEPLAARQETQYF.

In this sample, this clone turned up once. The CDR3 spells CASIQGALYEQYF. Here the CDR3 DNA reads TGTGCCAGCATCCAGGGGGCGTTATACGAGCAGTACTTC. The genes are TRBV2 and TRBJ2-7; TRBD1 aligns across 8 bases. The CDR3 spans 13 residues. Losses at the gene ends were 7 bases for V and 4 bases for J; bases not matched to a gene: 6. Germline CDR1 is SNHLY and CDR2 is FYNNEI.

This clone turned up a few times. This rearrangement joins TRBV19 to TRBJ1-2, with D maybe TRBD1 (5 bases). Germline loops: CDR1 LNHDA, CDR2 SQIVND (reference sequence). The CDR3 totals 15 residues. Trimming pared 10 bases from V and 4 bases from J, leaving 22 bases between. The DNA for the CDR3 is TGTGCCATTTACGGGGCCACGACGGGGGGCTATGGCTACACCTTC. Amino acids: CAIYGATTGGYGYTF.

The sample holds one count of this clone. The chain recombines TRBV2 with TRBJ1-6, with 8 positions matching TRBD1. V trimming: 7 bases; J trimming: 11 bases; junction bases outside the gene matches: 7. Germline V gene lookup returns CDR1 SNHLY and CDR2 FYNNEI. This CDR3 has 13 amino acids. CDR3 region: CASTSGQGTPLHF. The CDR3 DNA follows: TGTGCCAGCACATCAGGACAGGGTACACCCCTCCACTTT.

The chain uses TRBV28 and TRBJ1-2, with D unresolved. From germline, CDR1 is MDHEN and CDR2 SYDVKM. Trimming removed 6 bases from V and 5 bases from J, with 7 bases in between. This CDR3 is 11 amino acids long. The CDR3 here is CASRTSYGYTF. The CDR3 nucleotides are TGTGCCAGCAGGACTTCTTATGGCTACACCTTC.

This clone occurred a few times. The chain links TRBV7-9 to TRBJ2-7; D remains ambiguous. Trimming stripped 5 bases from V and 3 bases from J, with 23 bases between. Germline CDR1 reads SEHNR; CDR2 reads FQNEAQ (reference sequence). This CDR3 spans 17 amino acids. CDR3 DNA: TGTGCCAGCAGCCCCCCCGAATTGTTGAGAGCCCACTACGAGCAGTACTTC. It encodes CASSPPELLRAHYEQYF.

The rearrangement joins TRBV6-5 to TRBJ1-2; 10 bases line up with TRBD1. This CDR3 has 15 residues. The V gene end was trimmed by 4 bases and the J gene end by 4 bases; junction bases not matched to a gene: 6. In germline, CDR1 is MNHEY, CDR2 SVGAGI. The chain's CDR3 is CASSSTGQGSYGYTF. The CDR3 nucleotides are TGTGCCAGCAGTTCCACGGGACAGGGGAGCTATGGCTACACCTTC.

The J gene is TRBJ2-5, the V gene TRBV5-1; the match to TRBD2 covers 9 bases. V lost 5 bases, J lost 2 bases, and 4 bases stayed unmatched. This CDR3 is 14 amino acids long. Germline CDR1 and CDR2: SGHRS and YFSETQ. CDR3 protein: CASRASGAQETQYF. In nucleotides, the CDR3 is TGCGCCAGCAGGGCTAGCGGGGCTCAAGAGACCCAGTACTTC.

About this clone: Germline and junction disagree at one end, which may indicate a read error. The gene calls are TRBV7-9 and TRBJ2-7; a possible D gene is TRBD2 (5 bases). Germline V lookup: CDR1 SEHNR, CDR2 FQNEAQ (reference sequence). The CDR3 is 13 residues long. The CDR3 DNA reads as TGTGCCAGCAGTGACTCCGGACTGGACGAACAGTACTTC. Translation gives CASSDSGLDEQYF.

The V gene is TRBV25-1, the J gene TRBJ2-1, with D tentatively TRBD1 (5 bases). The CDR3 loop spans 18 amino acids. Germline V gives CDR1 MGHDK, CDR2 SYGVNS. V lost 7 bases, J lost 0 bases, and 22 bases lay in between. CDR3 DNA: TGTGCCAGCACCACCCCCTCGGACATTCTTATCTCCTACAATGAGCAGTTCTTC. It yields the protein CASTTPSDILISYNEQFF.

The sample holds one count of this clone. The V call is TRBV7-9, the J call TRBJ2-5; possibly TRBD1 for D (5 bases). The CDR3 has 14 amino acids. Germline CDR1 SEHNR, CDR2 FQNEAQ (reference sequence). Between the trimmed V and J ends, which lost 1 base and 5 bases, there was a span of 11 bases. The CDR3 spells CASSLVKGLETQYF. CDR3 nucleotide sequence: TGTGCCAGCAGCTTAGTTAAGGGGTTGGAGACCCAGTACTTC.

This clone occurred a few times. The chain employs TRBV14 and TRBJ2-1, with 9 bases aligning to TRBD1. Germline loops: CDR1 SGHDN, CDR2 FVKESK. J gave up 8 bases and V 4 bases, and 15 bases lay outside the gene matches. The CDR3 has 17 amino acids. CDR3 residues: CASSLRSFYRGQDEQFF. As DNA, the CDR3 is TGTGCCAGCAGCCTTCGCTCTTTCTACAGGGGGCAGGATGAGCAGTTCTTC.